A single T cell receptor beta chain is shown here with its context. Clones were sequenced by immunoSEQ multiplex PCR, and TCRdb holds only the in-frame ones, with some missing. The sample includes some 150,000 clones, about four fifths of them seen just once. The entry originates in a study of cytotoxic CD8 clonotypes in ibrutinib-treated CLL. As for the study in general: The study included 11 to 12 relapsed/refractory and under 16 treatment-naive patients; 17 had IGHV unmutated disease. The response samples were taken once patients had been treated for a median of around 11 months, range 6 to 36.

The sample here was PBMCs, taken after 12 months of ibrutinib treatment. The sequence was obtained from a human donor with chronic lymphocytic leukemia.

The CDR3 spells CASSRDRGGGQETQYF. CDR3 sequence (DNA): TGTGCCAGCAGCAGAGACAGGGGAGGTGGGCAAGAGACCCAGTACTTC. The chain has TRBV5-4 and TRBJ2-5; 8 nucleotides agree with TRBD1. Germline loops: CDR1 SGHNT, CDR2 YYREEE (reference sequence). The CDR3 extends over 16 amino acids. Unmatched junction bases numbered 10, after V lost 4 bases and J lost 2 bases.